These 2 T cell receptor beta chains were all obtained from the same sample, sequenced in a study of radiation and T cells in renal cell carcinoma (dated by TCRdb to 2019 to 2021). Library method: the immunoSEQ multiplex PCR assay. TCRdb obtained this table from immuneACCESS and retained in-frame rearrangements with V and J assigned. These tables miss some clones; where compared with another copy, unresolved V genes account for less than half of the shortfall, and the remainder is unexplained. Within this sample are about 120,000 clones, with around 82% of them counted one time only. Jointly, the top ten make up roughly 6.2% of the sample. Interpreted using the paper, the time point label stands for: blood 2 weeks post-SBRT. This specimen's treatment or condition label, per the study, means: 15 Gy SBRT to primary tumor, nephrectomy 4 weeks later. Sample: blood, taken from a patient whose treatment included radiotherapy and nephrectomy. Receptors originate from a middle-aged man with renal cell carcinoma.

On this clone itself: This same CDR3 is encoded by further DNA sequences in the sample. The CDR3 spells CASSRDYGYTF. The CDR3 DNA follows: TGTGCCAGTAGTCGTGACTATGGCTACACCTTC. The chain recombines TRBV19 with TRBJ1-2; D remains unclear. Trimming pared 5 bases from V and 3 bases from J, leaving 4 bases between. The V gene's germline CDR1 is LNHDA and CDR2 SQIVND (reference sequence). The CDR3 loop spans 11 amino acids.

The V call is TRBV14, the J call TRBJ2-7; the match to TRBD1 covers 10 bases. Germline-derived CDR1 and CDR2 are SGHDN and FVKESK. V was pared by 1 base and J by 1 base, with 7 bases of the junction left unmatched. The CDR3 has 17 residues. CDR3 DNA sequence: TGTGCCAGCAGCCAAGCGGGACAGGGGCTTGTTTCCTACGAGCAGTACTTC. Its translation: CASSQAGQGLVSYEQYF.